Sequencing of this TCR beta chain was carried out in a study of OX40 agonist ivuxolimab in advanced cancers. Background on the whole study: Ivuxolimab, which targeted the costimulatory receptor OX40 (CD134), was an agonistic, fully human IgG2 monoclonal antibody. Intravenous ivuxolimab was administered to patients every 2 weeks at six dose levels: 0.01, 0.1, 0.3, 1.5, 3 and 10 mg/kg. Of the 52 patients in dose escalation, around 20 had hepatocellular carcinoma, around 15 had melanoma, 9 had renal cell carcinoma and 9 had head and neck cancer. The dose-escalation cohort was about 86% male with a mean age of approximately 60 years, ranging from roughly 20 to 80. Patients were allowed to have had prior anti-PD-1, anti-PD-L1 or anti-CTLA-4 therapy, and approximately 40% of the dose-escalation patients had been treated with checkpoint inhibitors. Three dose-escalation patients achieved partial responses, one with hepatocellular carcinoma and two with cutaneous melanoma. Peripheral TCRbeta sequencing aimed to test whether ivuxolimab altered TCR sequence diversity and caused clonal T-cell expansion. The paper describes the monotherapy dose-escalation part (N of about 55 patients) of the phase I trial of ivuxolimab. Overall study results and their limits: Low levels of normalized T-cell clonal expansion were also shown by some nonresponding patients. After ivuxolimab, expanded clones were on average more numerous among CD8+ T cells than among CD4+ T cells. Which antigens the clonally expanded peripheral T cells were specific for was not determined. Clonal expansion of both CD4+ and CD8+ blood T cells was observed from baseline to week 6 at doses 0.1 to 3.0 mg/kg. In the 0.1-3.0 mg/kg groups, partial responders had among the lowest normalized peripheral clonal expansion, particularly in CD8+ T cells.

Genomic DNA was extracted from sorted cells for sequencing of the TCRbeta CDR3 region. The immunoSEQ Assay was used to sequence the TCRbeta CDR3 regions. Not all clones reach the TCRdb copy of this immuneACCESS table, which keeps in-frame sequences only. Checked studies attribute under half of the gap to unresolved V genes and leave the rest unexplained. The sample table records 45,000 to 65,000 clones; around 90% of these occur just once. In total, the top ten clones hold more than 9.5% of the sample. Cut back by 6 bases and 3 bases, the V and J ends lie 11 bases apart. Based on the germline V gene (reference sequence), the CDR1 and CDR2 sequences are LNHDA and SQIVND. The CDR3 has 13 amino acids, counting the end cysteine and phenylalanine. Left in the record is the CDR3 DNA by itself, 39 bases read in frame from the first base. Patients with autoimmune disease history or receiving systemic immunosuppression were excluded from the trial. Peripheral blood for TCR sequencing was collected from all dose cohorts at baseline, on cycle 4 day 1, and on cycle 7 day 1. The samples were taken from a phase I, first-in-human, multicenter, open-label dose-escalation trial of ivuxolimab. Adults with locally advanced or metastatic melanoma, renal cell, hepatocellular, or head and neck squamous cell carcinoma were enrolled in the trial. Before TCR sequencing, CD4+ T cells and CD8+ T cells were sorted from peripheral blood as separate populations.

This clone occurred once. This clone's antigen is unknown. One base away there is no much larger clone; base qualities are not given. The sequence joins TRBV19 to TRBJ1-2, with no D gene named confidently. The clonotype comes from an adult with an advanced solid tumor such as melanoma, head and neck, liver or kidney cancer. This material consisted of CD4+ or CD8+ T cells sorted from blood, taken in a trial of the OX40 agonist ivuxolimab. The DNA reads TGTGCCAGTAGCGCCGAAAACTACTATGGCTACACCTTC. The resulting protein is CASSAENYYGYTF.